This T cell receptor (beta chain) was captured by sequencing in a study of blood T cells in healthy people across ages. The use of a sample-barcoded 5' primer and a J-beta primer mix characterized a second PCR of about 7 to 12 cycles. With 12 random nucleotides, a template-switch adaptor tagged each individual cDNA molecule. TCRdb independently ran MiXCR on the 5' RACE reads; one entry per CDR3 protein. The sample shows more than 800,000 distinct CDR3 sequences, around 43% of them seen only once. V gave up 2 bases and J gave up 0 bases, with 12 bases separating them. The CDR3 has 16 residues. CDR1 and CDR2 from the germline V gene are LGHNA and YNFKEQ.

Material: blood. The sequence was obtained from a woman aged 55 to 70 in good health. This rearrangement joins TRBV4-2 to TRBJ2-3, with D perhaps given as TRBD1 or TRBD2 (5 bases each). The CDR3 region is CASSQPGTQSTDTQYF. The CDR3 DNA sequence: TGTGCCAGCAGCCAACCCGGGACGCAGAGCACAGATACGCAGTATTTT.